Below, 24 T cell receptor beta chains from the same sample are listed, as sequenced in a study of metastatic and nonmetastatic thyroid tumors. TCRdb re-called the PCR reads through MiXCR. The table has fewer than 40,000 clones, about a sixth seen once. Each patient came to thyroid surgery without any prior treatment (of any kind). Sequencing used blood. Receptors were obtained from a female donor with papillary thyroid cancer or a benign thyroid nodule (not recorded which). Some clones in this sample may be carry-over from other donors' samples.

This clone was counted at least ten times. Here the CDR3 DNA reads TGCAGCGTTGGAGAGACCCAGTACTTC. It encodes CSVGETQYF. This chain uses TRBV29-1 with TRBJ2-5; D not certain. The CDR3 spans 9 residues. Trimming removed 4 bases from V and 4 bases from J, with 1 base in between. CDR1 and CDR2 (germline): SQVTM, ANQGSEA.

Ten or more counts support this clone. The rearrangement joins TRBV20-1 to TRBJ2-3; TRBD2 agrees at 11 bases. Germline V gene data show CDR1 as DFQATT and CDR2 as SNEGSKA (reference sequence). V lost 5 bases, J lost 2 bases, and 6 bases stayed unmatched. The CDR3 consists of 15 residues. The CDR3 region has the DNA TGCAGTGCTTTCGGGACTAGCGGATACACAGATACGCAGTATTTT. The encoded protein is CSAFGTSGYTDTQYF.

The sample holds many counts of this clone. V and J are TRBV6-1 and TRBJ2-7; D uncertain. The germline V gene encodes CDR1 MNHNS and CDR2 SASEGT. The CDR3 loop spans 15 amino acids. Trimming stripped 5 bases from V and 0 bases from J, with 14 bases between. The CDR3 DNA follows: TGTGCCAGCAGTTCCGACACCTGGAGCTCCTACGAGCAGTACTTC. Translated, it gives CASSSDTWSSYEQYF.

This rearrangement joins TRBV11-3 to TRBJ2-7; the D is unclear. Trimming took off 8 bases at V and 1 base at J, with 21 bases between the two ends. This CDR3 contains 16 residues. In germline, CDR1 is SGHNT, CDR2 YENEEA. CDR3 residues: CASSLGPRVGSYEQYF. The CDR3 DNA reads as TGTGCCAGCTCCTTAGGTCCCCGTGTAGGATCCTACGAGCAGTACTTC.

This clone turned up a few times. The CDR3 DNA reads TGTGCCAGCAGCTATAACTTGCCCTACGAGCAGTACTTC. Translating gives CASSYNLPYEQYF. The J gene is TRBJ2-7, the V gene TRBV6-1; D unresolved. The germline gives CDR1 MNHNS, CDR2 SASEGT. The V gene lost 6 bases and the J gene lost 2 bases, with 11 bases spanning the gap. This CDR3 is 13 amino acids long.

This clone showed up many times. The chain links TRBV30 to TRBJ2-7; 7 bases are a match to TRBD1. CDR1 is GTSNPN and CDR2 is SVGIG in the germline V gene (reference sequence). This CDR3 is 12 amino acids long. V was clipped by 3 bases and J by 6 bases; unmatched bases: 5. CDR3 protein: CAWSPGGSEQYF. In DNA, the CDR3 is TGTGCCTGGAGCCCAGGGGGATCCGAGCAGTACTTC.

This clone was counted at least ten times. The chain carries TRBV9 and TRBJ2-5; D is perhaps TRBD2 (6 bases). The CDR3 covers 16 residues. Trimming pared 0 bases from V and 3 bases from J, leaving 15 bases between. Germline CDR1 and CDR2: SGDLS and YYNGEE. The CDR3 sequence is CASSVGVAAKKETQYF. CDR3 in DNA: TGTGCCAGCAGCGTAGGAGTAGCGGCCAAAAAAGAGACCCAGTACTTC.

In its sample, this clone was seen once. This sequence joins TRBV30 and TRBJ1-4; D unclear. The germline CDR1 and CDR2 sequences are GTSNPN and SVGIG (reference sequence). The CDR3 sequence is 13 residues long. V lost 1 base to trimming and J lost 8 bases, with 11 bases between them. CDR3: CAWSGPRGEKLFF. The CDR3 DNA is TGTGCCTGGAGTGGGCCACGAGGGGAAAAACTGTTTTTT.

This clone was found many times. V gene TRBV18 combines with J gene TRBJ1-6; no firm D call. This CDR3 contains 13 residues. Deletions cut 8 bases from V and 9 bases from J, with 14 bases between. Germline CDR1 is KGHSH and CDR2 is LQKENI. Here the CDR3 DNA reads TGTGCCAGCCGATCTCCAGCAGGTTCACCCCTCCACTTT. Translated, it gives CASRSPAGSPLHF. Filled out from reference TRBV18 and TRBJ1-6, the complete variable domain reads NAGVMQNPRHLVRRRGQEARLRCSPMKGHSHVYWYRQLPEEGLKFMVYLQKENIIDESGMPKERFSAEFPKEGPSILRIQQVVRGDSAAYFCASRSPAGSPLHFGNGTRLTVT.

This clone turned up a few times. The gene calls are TRBV6-2 or TRBV6-3 and TRBJ2-2; D call uncertain. This CDR3 comprises 12 residues. V gave up 7 bases and J gave up 6 bases, with 9 bases separating them. Germline V CDR1 and CDR2: MNHEY, SVGEGT. The CDR3 is CASIPTSGELFF. The CDR3 DNA sequence: TGTGCCAGCATCCCGACGTCCGGGGAGCTGTTTTTT.

This clone came up many times. This rearrangement joins TRBV20-1 to TRBJ2-1; weak D call: TRBD1 (5 bases). Deletions cut 5 bases from V and 6 bases from J, with 8 bases between. In germline, CDR1 is DFQATT, CDR2 SNEGSKA (reference sequence). The CDR3 sequence is 11 residues long. DNA of the CDR3: TGCAGTGCTGCTAGGGGCAATGAGCAGTTCTTC. Its protein product is CSAARGNEQFF.

This clone was detected many times. This chain connects TRBV5-5 to TRBJ1-1, with D unclear. The CDR3 spans 15 residues. Trimming left V 2 bases short and J 1 base short, with 12 bases between. CDR1 SGHKS and CDR2 YYEKEE come from the germline V gene (reference sequence). The CDR3 DNA sequence: TGTGCCAGCAGCTTTCCTGAGTACCCGAACACTGAAGCTTTCTTT. It translates to CASSFPEYPNTEAFF.

This clone has a count of ten or more. The chain carries TRBV20-1 and TRBJ2-5; 7 positions match TRBD2. This CDR3 comprises 16 residues. Germline trimming cut 6 bases from V and 4 bases from J; bases unmatched to any gene: 17. Germline values: CDR1 DFQATT, CDR2 SNEGSKA (reference sequence). In nucleotides, the CDR3 is TGCAGTGCGCGAGACGAGGAGGGAGGGGCCCGAGAGACCCAGTACTTC. It specifies CSARDEEGGARETQYF.

This clone was seen ten or more times. V usage is TRBV5-8 and J usage is TRBJ2-5; 7 bases fit TRBD2. The V and J ends lost 7 bases and 7 bases, in that order; junction bases with no gene match: 16. The germline V gene has CDR1 SGHTS and CDR2 YDEGEE. The CDR3 is made up of 15 amino acids. The CDR3 sequence is CASANSIAGTGTQYF. CDR3 DNA: TGTGCCAGCGCGAACTCAATAGCGGGCACGGGGACCCAGTACTTC.

Concerning this clone: A read error may produce the germline difference seen at one junction end. V usage is TRBV5-8 and J usage is TRBJ1-2; tentatively, D is TRBD1 (6 bases). The CDR3 totals 12 residues. Germline V gene data show CDR1 as SGHTS and CDR2 as YDEGEE. CDR3 bases: TGTCCCAGCAGTTATCAGGGGTTTGGCTACACCTTT. Protein product: CPSSYQGFGYTF.

This clone was detected many times. The V call is TRBV10-3, the J call TRBJ2-7; D gene uncertain. Trimming cost V 8 bases and J 0 bases, with 11 bases left between them. The CDR3 runs 13 residues. Germline CDR1 and CDR2: ENHRY and SYGVKD. CDR3 region: CAIGDLSSYEQYF. CDR3 coding DNA: TGTGCCATCGGCGACTTAAGCTCCTACGAGCAGTACTTC.

This clone showed up just once. The chain recombines TRBV20-1 with TRBJ2-1; D is unclear. Germline V gene data show CDR1 as DFQATT and CDR2 as SNEGSKA (reference sequence). The ends were cut back, 6 bases at V and 7 bases at J, with 22 bases in the middle. This CDR3 has 15 residues. Written as DNA, the CDR3 is TGCAGTGCCCGAAGGCTATCGTCCACGAGGAATGAGCAGTTCTTC. Its translation is CSARRLSSTRNEQFF.

Ten or more counts support this clone. V gene TRBV9 combines with J gene TRBJ2-1; unclear D gene. The CDR3 consists of 15 residues. Germline-derived CDR1 and CDR2 are SGDLS and YYNGEE. V lost 3 bases, J lost 4 bases, and 14 bases lay in between. CDR3 loop: CASSGPAEAYNEQFF. DNA for the CDR3: TGTGCCAGCAGCGGACCGGCTGAAGCTTACAATGAGCAGTTCTTC.

This clone was observed many times. This chain joins TRBV7-6 and TRBJ2-7; the D gene could be TRBD1 or TRBD2 (5 bases each). From germline, CDR1 is SGHVS and CDR2 FNYEAQ. V shed 1 base and J shed 7 bases, with 14 bases lying between them. The CDR3 loop spans 14 amino acids. CDR3 in amino acids: CASSLGGFSLEQYF. CDR3 nucleotides: TGTGCCAGCAGCTTAGGGGGGTTCAGTCTAGAGCAGTACTTC.

This clone occurred many times. The V call is TRBV5-4, the J call TRBJ2-7, with 8 bases identical to TRBD2. V shed 7 bases, J shed 6 bases, and the junction held 9 bases outside the gene matches. The CDR3 consists of 13 residues. Germline assignment: CDR1 SGHNT and CDR2 YYREEE (reference sequence). The CDR3 here is CASGGTGGREQYF. CDR3 sequence (DNA): TGTGCCAGCGGGGGCACGGGAGGGCGCGAGCAGTACTTC.

This clone occurred a few times. A read error may be the cause here, since a much bigger clone is one base away. Other DNA sequences in the sample encode the same CDR3. The chain employs TRBV3-1 and TRBJ1-4; the D gene is possibly TRBD1 (6 bases). The germline V gene has CDR1 LGHDT and CDR2 YNNKEL (reference sequence). This CDR3 has 14 amino acids. The chain's CDR3 is CASSPEGVNEKLFF. The CDR3 DNA reads TGCGCCAGCAGCCCCGAGGGGGTGAATGAAAAACTGTTTTTT.

This clone occurred many times. A junction end diverges from the germline sequence, so it may reflect a read error. Different DNA sequences within this sample yield the same CDR3. The CDR3 protein is CSAFKYEQYF. CDR3 DNA: TGCAGTGCTTTTAAATACGAGCAGTACTTT. The gene calls are TRBV20-1 and TRBJ2-7; D gene ambiguous. CDR1 is DFQATT, CDR2 SNEGSKA, per germline (reference sequence). The CDR3 has 10 residues.

This clone has ten or more counts. The chain combines TRBV6-1 with TRBJ2-2; 7 bases agree with TRBD2. CDR1 and CDR2 (germline): MNHNS, SASEGT. CDR3 length equals 15 residues. Germline trimming cut 7 bases from V and 6 bases from J; bases unmatched to any gene: 11. CDR3: CASTPGGMTAGELFF. CDR3 DNA: TGTGCCAGCACCCCGGGGGGTATGACGGCCGGGGAGCTGTTTTTT.

This clone was seen many times. CDR3 protein: CASSPLDSGNTIYF. In nucleotides, the CDR3 is TGTGCCAGCTCACCACTTGACTCTGGAAACACCATATATTTT. This chain joins TRBV18 and TRBJ1-3; no definite D call. Germline V lookup: CDR1 KGHSH, CDR2 LQKENI. The CDR3 has 14 amino acids. With 1 base removed from V and 0 bases from J, the gap between germline ends came to 4 bases.